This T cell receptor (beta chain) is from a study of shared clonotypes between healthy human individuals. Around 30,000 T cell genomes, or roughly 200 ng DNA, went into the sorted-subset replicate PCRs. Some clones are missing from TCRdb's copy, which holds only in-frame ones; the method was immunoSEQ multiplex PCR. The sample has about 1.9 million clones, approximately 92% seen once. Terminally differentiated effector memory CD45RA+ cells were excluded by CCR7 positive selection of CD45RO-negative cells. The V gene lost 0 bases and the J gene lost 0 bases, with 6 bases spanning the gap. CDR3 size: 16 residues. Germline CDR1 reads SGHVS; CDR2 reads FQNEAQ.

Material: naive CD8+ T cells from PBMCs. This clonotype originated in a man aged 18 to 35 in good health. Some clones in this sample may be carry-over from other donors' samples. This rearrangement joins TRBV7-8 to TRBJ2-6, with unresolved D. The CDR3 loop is CASSLAANSGANVLTF. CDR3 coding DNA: TGTGCCAGCAGCTTAGCTGCAAACTCTGGGGCCAACGTCCTGACTTTC.